The present entry profiles one T cell receptor beta chain with its context. This entry belongs to a study of regulatory T cells in long-lasting Graves disease. Construction of the TCR beta libraries employed iRepertoire HTBI primers in conjunction with Arm-PCR of CDR3 regions. TCRdb reanalysed the multiplex PCR reads using MiXCR and keeps one entry per CDR3 protein. The sample has a few hundred thousand distinct CDR3 sequences; over 9.5% are singletons. This CDR3 is built from 13 residues. The germline V and J ends were trimmed by 2 bases and 7 bases, with 9 bases remaining between them. From germline, CDR1 is SGHTA and CDR2 FQGTGA. Time point specified: newly diagnosed GD, antithyroid drugs for less than 3 months. The authors made the TCR library using RNA they extracted from PBMCs. Staff took approximately 9.9 milliliters of peripheral blood and put it into EDTA tubes. The same specimen was also included in a second study, on T cells in Graves' hyperthyroidism and ophthalmopathy. That study reports: TCR CDR3 underwent first-round RT-PCR with the HTBI primer set. Most thyroid clonotypes with frequency above 0.001 were detected in blood. From stable hyperthyroidism, ophthalmopathy was separated by a 13 V-J model.

The source is a woman younger than 35 with Graves disease. The specimen comprised peripheral blood mononuclear cells (PBMCs), sampled at new diagnosis, from a patient treated with antithyroid drugs. This rearrangement joins TRBV7-3 to TRBJ2-1; D is ambiguous. The CDR3 nucleotides read TGTGCCAGCAGCTTACAAGCTTTTAATGAGCAGTTCTTC. As protein: CASSLQAFNEQFF.